This TCR beta chain is drawn from a study of identical twins. Whole-study findings and limits: Modeled out-of-frame TCR alpha sharing in monozygotic twins fell below observed levels.

On this clonotype itself: The antigen is unknown.

A single record per CDR3 protein comes from TCRdb applying MiXCR to the 5' RACE reads. This sample has some 460,000 distinct CDR3 sequences, with 13% to 15% found just once. With 7 bases removed from V and 5 bases from J, the gap between germline ends came to 20 bases. This CDR3 has 16 amino acids. Germline assignment: CDR1 MNHNS and CDR2 SASEGT. This sample was also put to use in a study of yellow fever vaccine responses in identical twins.

The TCR originated in a woman under 30 in good health. The rearrangement links TRBV6-1 to TRBJ2-2; D may match TRBD1 or TRBD2 (5 bases each). The sample taken for sequencing was CD4+ T cells sorted from blood. CDR3: CASTLQAGRGTGELFF. CDR3 nucleotides: TGTGCCAGCACCCTACAGGCAGGGCGAGGGACCGGGGAGCTGTTTTTT.